These 15 T cell receptor beta chains were all obtained from the same sample, sequenced in a study of cytomegalovirus exposure and HLA in healthy donors. In the PCR, 60 Vbeta and 13 Jbeta primers were used. The repertoire was sequenced with immunoSEQ multiplex PCR; TCRdb's copy has only in-frame clones and lacks some. The table records approximately 160,000 clones, about 65% of them present only once. The sequenced sample consisted of PBMCs. The receptor source for this set is a woman under 30 in good health and CMV-seropositive.

This chain joins TRBV9 and TRBJ2-7; TRBD2 agrees at 11 bases. V was clipped by 3 bases and J by 2 bases; unmatched bases: 10. The germline V gene encodes CDR1 SGDLS and CDR2 YYNGEE. The CDR3 is 17 residues long. This chain's CDR3 is CASSEGSGLAATYEQYF. CDR3 in DNA: TGTGCCAGCAGCGAGGGCTCGGGACTAGCGGCGACCTACGAGCAGTACTTC.

The chain employs TRBV11-2 and TRBJ2-1, with no clear D. V was shortened by 4 bases and J by 7 bases, with 8 bases between the two germline ends. The germline CDR1 and CDR2 sequences are SGHAT and FQNNGV. CDR3 length: 12 amino acids. The CDR3 bases are TGTGCCAGCAGCTCCCACAGAAATGAGCAGTTCTTC. It codes for CASSSHRNEQFF.

This clone was counted between two and nine times. The V gene is TRBV6-5, the J gene TRBJ2-1; TRBD2 agrees at 8 bases. The CDR3 runs to 16 residues. V shed 2 bases and J 6 bases; nucleotides not matched to a gene: 9. The V gene's germline CDR1 is MNHEY and CDR2 SVGAGI. CDR3 sequence: CASSYAGGGPFNEQFF. CDR3 coding DNA: TGTGCCAGCAGTTACGCGGGCGGGGGGCCCTTCAATGAGCAGTTCTTC.

The rearrangement uses TRBV2 and TRBJ2-1, with D maybe TRBD2 (6 bases). Between the trimmed V and J ends, which lost 4 bases and 0 bases, there was a span of 13 bases. This CDR3 is 16 amino acids long. CDR1 and CDR2 from the germline V gene are SNHLY and FYNNEI. The CDR3 reads CASSGGLTRSYNEQFF. As DNA, the CDR3 is TGTGCCAGCAGTGGGGGACTCACCCGCTCCTACAATGAGCAGTTCTTC. The full variable domain, completed using reference TRBV2 and TRBJ2-1, is EPEVTQTPSHQVTQMGQEVILRCVPISNHLYFYWYRQILGQKVEFLVSFYNNEISEKSEIFDDQFSVERPDGSNFTLKIRSTKLEDSAMYFCASSGGLTRSYNEQFFGPGTRLTVL.

This rearrangement joins TRBV5-5 to TRBJ2-3; the D gene is possibly TRBD2 (6 bases). CDR3 size: 16 residues. The germline CDR1 and CDR2 sequences are SGHKS and YYEKEE (reference sequence). The V gene lost 1 base and the J gene lost 1 base, with 13 bases spanning the gap. The CDR3 sequence is CASSLLWGVGTDTQYF. The CDR3 bases are TGTGCCAGCAGCTTGTTATGGGGGGTAGGCACAGATACGCAGTATTTT.

This chain connects TRBV5-4 to TRBJ2-7; perhaps TRBD2 as D (5 bases). The CDR3 loop spans 14 amino acids. Germline V gives CDR1 SGHNT, CDR2 YYREEE (reference sequence). Between the trimmed V and J ends, which lost 3 bases and 3 bases, there was a span of 13 bases. The CDR3 loop reads CASSSTLAVYEQYF. For the CDR3, the DNA is TGTGCCAGCAGCTCGACGCTAGCTGTCTACGAGCAGTACTTC.

This chain uses TRBV5-1 with TRBJ2-7, with TRBD2 identical over 12 bases. Trimming cost V 7 bases and J 1 base; bases outside gene matches: 9. The CDR3 loop spans 16 amino acids. Germline values: CDR1 SGHRS, CDR2 YFSETQ. The CDR3 sequence is CASATSGRTQSYEQYF. In DNA form, the CDR3 reads TGCGCCAGCGCCACTAGCGGGAGGACCCAGTCCTACGAGCAGTACTTC.

The rearrangement joins TRBV4-1 to TRBJ1-2; D is undetermined. Germline V gives CDR1 MGHRA, CDR2 YSYEKL. V was clipped by 2 bases and J by 1 base, with 14 bases between them. This CDR3 is built from 16 residues. The chain's CDR3 is CASSQPFSGVNYGYTF. The CDR3 bases are TGCGCCAGCAGCCAACCGTTTTCCGGGGTTAACTATGGCTACACCTTC.

The rearrangement links TRBV9 to TRBJ2-1, with 9 bases fitting TRBD1. CDR1 is SGDLS and CDR2 is YYNGEE in the germline V gene. This CDR3 comprises 16 residues. The V and J ends lost 5 bases and 8 bases, in that order; junction bases with no gene match: 14. The CDR3 region is CASRSWGGTGTYEQFF. CDR3 in DNA: TGTGCCAGCAGATCCTGGGGAGGGACAGGGACATATGAGCAGTTCTTC.

CDR3 residues: CASSRDSASEQYF. The CDR3 DNA sequence: TGTGCCAGCAGCCGGGACAGCGCCTCGGAGCAGTACTTC. The chain uses TRBV5-4 and TRBJ2-7, with TRBD1 matching 7 bases. V lost 4 bases to trimming and J lost 7 bases; unmatched junction nucleotides: 8. This CDR3 spans 13 amino acids. Germline assignment: CDR1 SGHNT and CDR2 YYREEE (reference sequence).

The chain combines TRBV28 with TRBJ1-5; 9 bases align to TRBD1. The CDR3 is 15 amino acids. V lost 6 bases to trimming and J lost 7 bases; unmatched junction nucleotides: 10. Looked up from germline, CDR1 is MDHEN and CDR2 is SYDVKM. The CDR3 DNA reads as TGTGCCAGCAGCGAGGACAGGGGAAGCGACCAGCCCCAGCATTTT. This codes for CASSEDRGSDQPQHF.

The chain uses TRBV7-9 and TRBJ2-7; D perhaps matches TRBD1 (5 bases). Germline V gene lookup returns CDR1 SEHNR and CDR2 FQNEAQ (reference sequence). The V end lost 3 bases, the J end lost 0 bases, and 9 bases lay between the germline ends. The CDR3 totals 14 residues. In nucleotides, the CDR3 is TGTGCCAGCAGCTTGACAGATACCTCCTACGAGCAGTACTTC. Amino acid sequence: CASSLTDTSYEQYF.

The V and J genes are TRBV5-4 and TRBJ2-1; 8 bases map to TRBD2. V shed 7 bases and J 2 bases; nucleotides not matched to a gene: 8. Germline V lookup: CDR1 SGHNT, CDR2 YYREEE (reference sequence). There are 15 residues in the CDR3. In DNA, the CDR3 is TGTGCCAGCTGTGCTAGCGGGTCGACCTACAATGAGCAGTTCTTC. Amino acids: CASCASGSTYNEQFF.

The rearrangement links TRBV30 to TRBJ1-2; 12 bases line up with TRBD1. V shed 1 base and J 3 bases; nucleotides not matched to a gene: 6. The germline CDR1 and CDR2 sequences are GTSNPN and SVGIG (reference sequence). The CDR3 is made up of 16 amino acids. CDR3 in DNA: TGTGCCTGGAGTGGACCGGGACAGGGGGCGTACTATGGCTACACCTTC. Residues: CAWSGPGQGAYYGYTF.

The chain carries TRBV9 and TRBJ2-5; 7 nucleotides align to TRBD2. The J call may be mistaken, given a closer DNA end match to TRBJ2-7. The length of the CDR3 is 15 residues. Germline V CDR1 and CDR2: SGDLS, YYNGEE. This CDR3 reads CASSATGDYDYEQYF. CDR3 in DNA: TGTGCCAGCAGCGCGACTGGGGACTACGACTACGAGCAGTACTTC.